The sequence of this TCR beta chain was determined in a study of T cell repertoires in cytomegalovirus infection. Study context: Carrying CMV and the relevant HLA type showed in public TCR beta signatures.

TCRdb re-called the reads through MiXCR, storing one row per CDR3 protein. The sample holds about 830,000 distinct CDR3 sequences, approximately 29% seen once. As to this clonotype: The antigen remains unidentified.

The receptor was isolated from a human donor in good health (CMV status not recorded). Some clones in this sample may be carry-over from other donors' samples. The sample was cultured CD8+ T cells from PBMCs, taken from culture after CMV antigen stimulation.

The CDR3: CSASSSGENTGELFF. DNA for the CDR3: TGCAGTGCTAGTTCTAGCGGGGAGAACACCGGGGAGCTGTTTTTT. The rearrangement uses TRBV20-1 and TRBJ2-2; 9 bases are shared with TRBD2. The J segment lost 1 base and the V segment lost 3 bases, leaving 3 bases of the junction unmatched. CDR3 length equals 15 residues. Germline-derived CDR1 and CDR2 are DFQATT and SNEGSKA (reference sequence).